One sample yielded the 31 T cell receptor beta chains listed below, sequenced in a study of vaccination and CD4 T cells after COVID-19. Oncomine TCR Beta short-read sequencing was applied to DNA from cultured CD4+ T cells. TCRdb independently ran MiXCR on the PCR reads; one entry per CDR3 protein. Of more than 10,000 distinct CDR3 sequences in the sample, roughly 60% were seen once. No antigen has been identified for these receptors. The treatment is: approximately nine-day PBMC culture with coronavirus spike peptide pools or control peptides (ViraFEST assay). The input for sequencing was CD4+ T cells from blood, cultured in vitro, taken before SARS-CoV-2 vaccination. The receptors shown here come from a human donor who had recovered from COVID-19.

This rearrangement joins TRBV6-2 or TRBV6-3 to TRBJ2-4; 8 bases agree with TRBD1. V lost 5 bases and J lost 15; bases outside the gene matches: 9. Germline CDR1 and CDR2: MNHEY and SVGEGT. The CDR3 extends over 12 amino acids. The CDR3 loop reads CASSADRGAAYF. CDR3 sequence (DNA): TGTGCCAGCAGTGCAGACAGGGGCGCAGCGTACTTC.

The chain employs TRBV20-1 and TRBJ2-2; TRBD2 agrees at 13 bases. Germline CDR1 and CDR2: DFQATT and SNEGSKA (reference sequence). CDR3 length equals 16 residues. The V and J ends lost 6 bases and 3 bases, in that order; junction bases with no gene match: 7. The chain's CDR3 is CSAQGLAGIDTGELFF. Here the CDR3 DNA reads TGCAGTGCCCAGGGACTAGCGGGGATCGACACCGGGGAGCTGTTTTTT.

The chain is built from TRBV6-1 and TRBJ1-1, with TRBD1 as a possible D gene (6 bases). The CDR3 covers 13 residues. The germline gives CDR1 MNHNS, CDR2 SASEGT. Trimming left V 11 bases short and J 4 bases short, with 17 bases between. The CDR3 nucleotides read TGTGCCGGTCCGGGGGCAGGGAGCACTGAAGCTTTCTTT. It specifies CAGPGAGSTEAFF.

Only a few counts were recorded for this clonotype. This chain connects TRBV7-3 to TRBJ2-1, with unresolved D. Germline V gives CDR1 SGHTA, CDR2 FQGTGA. V shed 1 base and J shed 5 bases, with 12 bases lying between them. The CDR3 consists of 15 residues. The CDR3 nucleotides read TGTGCCAGCAGCTTAAGTCACAGCCTAAACAATGAGCAGTTCTTC. Translation: CASSLSHSLNNEQFF.

This clonotype was seen a handful of times. The chain recombines TRBV20-1 with TRBJ1-5; D is unclear. Germline loops: CDR1 DFQATT, CDR2 SNEGSKA (reference sequence). V was clipped by 3 bases and J by 7 bases, with 13 bases between them. The CDR3 has 13 amino acids. The CDR3 DNA reads TGCAGTGCTAGTAACGGGGTGGCACAGCCCCAGCATTTT. This encodes CSASNGVAQPQHF.

The V and J genes are TRBV4-2 and TRBJ2-5; 12 positions match TRBD2. Trimming removed 1 base from V and 2 bases from J; junction bases left unmatched: 2. The CDR3 sequence is 16 residues long. Germline assignment: CDR1 LGHNA and CDR2 YNFKEQ. This chain's CDR3 is CASSQGLAGGQETQYF. The CDR3 DNA reads as TGTGCCAGCAGCCAAGGGCTAGCGGGGGGGCAAGAGACCCAGTACTTC.

The chain has TRBV7-2 and TRBJ1-1, with 8 bases that match TRBD1. Germline V CDR1 and CDR2: SGHTA, FQGNSA. The CDR3 is 15 residues long. Losses at the gene ends were 5 bases for V and 6 bases for J; bases not matched to a gene: 11. The CDR3 loop is CASSLVGTGFSEAFF. The CDR3, as DNA: TGTGCCAGCAGCCTCGTCGGGACAGGATTCTCTGAAGCTTTCTTT. Full variable domain (rest looked up from reference TRBV7-2 and TRBJ1-1): GAGVSQSPSNKVTEKGKDVELRCDPISGHTALYWYRQSLGQGLEFLIYFQGNSAPDKSGLPSDRFSAERTGGSVSTLTIQRTQQEDSAVYLCASSLVGTGFSEAFFGQGTRLTVV.

The V and J genes are TRBV6-1 and TRBJ2-5, with D perhaps TRBD2 (5 bases). This CDR3 has 12 residues. The germline V gene has CDR1 MNHNS and CDR2 SASEGT. Trimming took 8 bases from V and 5 from J, leaving 12 bases between them. This CDR3 reads CASGYSGETQYF. The DNA for the CDR3 is TGTGCCAGCGGGTATTCGGGGGAGACCCAGTACTTC.

The J gene is TRBJ2-2, the V gene TRBV6-2 or TRBV6-3; 9 positions agree with TRBD2. The germline gives CDR1 MNHEY, CDR2 SVGEGT. V was pared by 6 bases and J by 3 bases, with 11 bases of the junction left unmatched. The CDR3 totals 17 residues. CDR3 amino acids: CASSRQSRLADTGELFF. CDR3 DNA sequence: TGTGCCAGCAGCCGACAGAGTCGACTAGCGGACACCGGGGAGCTGTTTTTT.

The rearrangement links TRBV10-3 to TRBJ2-3, with D hard to call. V was clipped by 2 bases and J by 2 bases, with 5 bases between them. Germline values: CDR1 ENHRY, CDR2 SYGVKD. There are 13 residues in the CDR3. The CDR3 here is CAISEDSTDTQYF. CDR3 sequence (DNA): TGTGCCATCAGTGAGGACTCCACAGATACGCAGTATTTT.

This sequence joins TRBV15 and TRBJ2-5, with 7 bases that match TRBD2. Losses at the gene ends were 3 bases for V and 2 bases for J; bases not matched to a gene: 0. Germline-derived CDR1 and CDR2 are LNHNV and YYDKDF (reference sequence). The CDR3 is 13 amino acids. The CDR3: CATSSGGQETQYF. The CDR3 DNA reads TGTGCCACCAGCAGCGGGGGGCAAGAGACCCAGTACTTC.

This sequence joins TRBV6-1 and TRBJ2-1, with 8 positions matching TRBD2. The CDR3 contains 16 residues. The V gene's germline CDR1 is MNHNS and CDR2 SASEGT. The V segment lost 6 bases and the J segment 6 bases; nucleotides outside the gene matches: 13. CDR3 nucleotide sequence: TGTGCCAGCAGCCGCATCGCCCAGCGGGGGACCAATGAGCAGTTCTTC. It specifies CASSRIAQRGTNEQFF.

This sequence joins TRBV30 and TRBJ1-1; D gene unclear. This CDR3 comprises 12 residues. V lost 0 bases to trimming and J lost 1 base, with 3 bases between them. Germline assignment: CDR1 GTSNPN and CDR2 SVGIG (reference sequence). CDR3 loop: CAWSVSNTEAFF. DNA for the CDR3: TGTGCCTGGAGTGTGTCGAACACTGAAGCTTTCTTT.

This clonotype came up a few times. This rearrangement joins TRBV6-2 or TRBV6-3 to TRBJ1-5; TRBD1 matches 7 bases. The junction had 10 bases not matched to a gene; V was cut back by 5 bases and J by 3 bases. There are 16 residues in the CDR3. Germline V gene lookup returns CDR1 MNHEY and CDR2 SVGEGT. CDR3 coding DNA: TGTGCCAGCAGTCCGTGGGAGGGGGCTAACAATCAGCCCCAGCATTTT. This codes for CASSPWEGANNQPQHF.

The genes are TRBV7-2 and TRBJ1-1; TRBD1 matches at 8 bases. This CDR3 comprises 14 residues. Germline trimming cut 5 bases from V and 5 bases from J; bases unmatched to any gene: 7. Per the germline V gene, CDR1 is SGHTA and CDR2 is FQGNSA. The DNA for the CDR3 is TGTGCCAGCAGCAAACAGGGGGACGGGACTGAAGCTTTCTTT. Residues: CASSKQGDGTEAFF.

The rearrangement joins TRBV20-1 to TRBJ1-2; 8 nucleotides agree with TRBD1. V was pared by 8 bases and J by 7 bases, with 9 bases of the junction left unmatched. CDR3 size: 12 residues. Germline loops: CDR1 DFQATT, CDR2 SNEGSKA (reference sequence). The DNA of the CDR3 is TGCAGTCCACACCAGGGGGCTGGTGGCTACACCTTC. It is translated as CSPHQGAGGYTF.

V is TRBV29-1 and J is TRBJ2-5; 10 nucleotides align to TRBD2. Germline CDR1 SQVTM, CDR2 ANQGSEA. J gave up 4 bases and V 4 bases, and 9 bases lay outside the gene matches. This CDR3 comprises 15 residues. Here the CDR3 DNA reads TGCAGCGTTGGGAACCAAGCGGGGGGGCCAGAGACCCAGTACTTC. Translated, it gives CSVGNQAGGPETQYF.

V is TRBV6-1 and J is TRBJ1-5; D gene ambiguous. The germline CDR1 and CDR2 sequences are MNHNS and SASEGT. The V end lost 4 bases, the J end lost 2 bases, and 12 bases lay between the germline ends. This CDR3 region has 15 residues. The chain's CDR3 is CASSANPGGNQPQHF. CDR3 nucleotides: TGTGCCAGCAGTGCGAACCCCGGGGGCAATCAGCCCCAGCATTTT.

The DNA of the CDR3 is TGTGCCAGCAGCTTAGAGGGACAGGGGTACGAGCAGTACTTC. Amino acids: CASSLEGQGYEQYF. The V call is TRBV11-2, the J call TRBJ2-7; 10 bases map to TRBD1. This CDR3 comprises 14 residues. V lost 0 bases and J lost 4; bases outside the gene matches: 0. The V gene's germline CDR1 is SGHAT and CDR2 FQNNGV.

The chain joins TRBV12-3 or TRBV12-4 to TRBJ1-5; 7 bases map to TRBD1. The CDR3 is made up of 16 amino acids. J gave up 4 bases and V 3 bases, and 9 bases lay outside the gene matches. CDR3: CASSFSRGRGNQPQHF. The CDR3, as DNA: TGTGCCAGCAGTTTTTCAAGGGGGCGAGGAAATCAGCCCCAGCATTTT.

V and J are TRBV27 and TRBJ1-4; D is ambiguous. V lost 3 bases to trimming and J lost 8 bases, with 19 bases between them. Germline CDR1 MNHEY, CDR2 SMNVEV (reference sequence). The CDR3 is 16 residues long. The CDR3 loop is CASSFTSRGRGEKLFF. In nucleotides, the CDR3 is TGTGCCAGCAGTTTCACAAGTCGGGGAAGAGGAGAAAAACTGTTTTTT.

This chain connects TRBV28 to TRBJ2-3, with D possibly called TRBD1 or TRBD2 (5 bases each). Germline loops: CDR1 MDHEN, CDR2 SYDVKM. This CDR3 has 16 residues. The V gene lost 5 bases and the J gene lost 1 base, with 16 bases spanning the gap. The CDR3 sequence is CASSPSGTAGTDTQYF. The DNA of the CDR3 is TGTGCCAGCAGTCCCTCGGGGACGGCGGGCACAGATACGCAGTATTTT.

This chain joins TRBV28 and TRBJ1-1, with D uncertain. Germline loops: CDR1 MDHEN, CDR2 SYDVKM. V dropped 3 bases and J dropped 8 bases, with 22 bases sitting between them. CDR3 length: 16 residues. The CDR3 sequence: CASSLGVGPPHGEAFF. The CDR3 DNA reads TGTGCCAGCAGTTTGGGCGTAGGGCCCCCTCACGGGGAAGCTTTCTTT.

Only a few counts were recorded for this clonotype. The rearrangement uses TRBV7-6 and TRBJ2-2; TRBD1 might be the D (5 bases). Trimming left V 1 base short and J 2 bases short, with 11 bases between. The CDR3 runs 16 residues. Looked up from germline, CDR1 is SGHVS and CDR2 is FNYEAQ. The chain's CDR3 is CASSLVGAPNTGELFF. In nucleotides, the CDR3 is TGTGCCAGCAGCTTAGTAGGGGCGCCAAACACCGGGGAGCTGTTTTTT.

The chain recombines TRBV6-2 or TRBV6-3 with TRBJ1-5; D unresolved. The germline V gene encodes CDR1 MNHEY and CDR2 SVGEGT. The CDR3 covers 15 residues. V gave up 2 bases and J gave up 0 bases, with 8 bases separating them. The CDR3 DNA reads TGTGCCAGCAGTTACGTCGACCATAGCAATCAGCCCCAGCATTTT. It is translated as CASSYVDHSNQPQHF.

The CDR3 coding sequence is TGTGCCAGCAGTTTCAACGGGGACCAGCCCCAGCATTTT. Translated, it gives CASSFNGDQPQHF. The chain combines TRBV27 with TRBJ1-5; D might be TRBD1 (5 bases). The germline V and J ends were trimmed by 3 bases and 7 bases, with 10 bases remaining between them. The CDR3 has 13 amino acids. Germline V lookup: CDR1 MNHEY, CDR2 SMNVEV (reference sequence).

V usage is TRBV20-1 and J usage is TRBJ1-1; 7 nucleotides agree with TRBD1. This CDR3 is built from 15 residues. The V and J ends lost 2 bases and 1 base, in that order; junction bases with no gene match: 7. The germline V gene encodes CDR1 DFQATT and CDR2 SNEGSKA (reference sequence). Written as DNA, the CDR3 is TGCAGTGCTAGATTTGGGACAGCTCAGAACACTGAAGCTTTCTTT. Amino acids: CSARFGTAQNTEAFF.

This clonotype was found a few times. This sequence joins TRBV4-1 and TRBJ1-5; D is perhaps TRBD1 (6 bases). V dropped 4 bases and J dropped 1 base, with 8 bases sitting between them. The CDR3 sequence is 14 residues long. Looked up from germline, CDR1 is MGHRA and CDR2 is YSYEKL. In nucleotides, the CDR3 is TGCGCCAGCAGCCCGGACAGCAGCAATCAGCCCCAGCATTTT. This codes for CASSPDSSNQPQHF.

The rearrangement uses TRBV20-1 and TRBJ2-1; TRBD1 or TRBD2 may be the D gene (6 bases each). The germline V gene encodes CDR1 DFQATT and CDR2 SNEGSKA (reference sequence). Between the trimmed V and J ends, which lost 6 bases and 5 bases, there was a span of 17 bases. The CDR3 has 14 amino acids. The CDR3 protein is CSAITGALDNEQFF. Written as DNA, the CDR3 is TGCAGTGCCATTACGGGGGCCCTAGACAATGAGCAGTTCTTC.

This clonotype is a singleton in its sample. The gene calls are TRBV20-1 and TRBJ1-1, with D unresolved. Per the germline V gene, CDR1 is DFQATT and CDR2 is SNEGSKA (reference sequence). This CDR3 is built from 13 residues. V lost 3 bases and J lost 5, with 13 bases in between. This CDR3 reads CSARVAAVTEAFF. In DNA form, the CDR3 reads TGCAGTGCTAGGGTGGCAGCTGTTACTGAAGCTTTCTTT.

This clonotype was seen a single time. The rearrangement joins TRBV28 to TRBJ1-2; D gene unclear. This CDR3 is 14 amino acids long. V lost 6 bases to trimming and J lost 8 bases, with 19 bases between them. Germline-derived CDR1 and CDR2 are MDHEN and SYDVKM. The CDR3 sequence: CASSIRDGYGGYTF. The DNA of the CDR3 is TGTGCCAGCAGCATCCGGGATGGGTACGGCGGCTACACCTTC.